Each of the 21 T cell receptor beta chains below was sequenced from the same sample in a study of spatial heterogeneity in lung cancer. MiXCR, run by TCRdb on the 5' RACE reads, gives a single entry per CDR3 protein. This table has roughly 82,000 distinct CDR3 sequences, roughly an eighth appearing once. Time point denoted: sample taken at primary tumor resection. TCRs were sequenced from unsorted whole RNA of tumor, nontumor lung or PBMC. Sequencing used PBMCs, obtained at surgery. All receptors come from a male donor with early-stage non-small cell lung cancer.

The rearrangement links TRBV9 to TRBJ1-1; D is undetermined. The CDR3 loop spans 14 amino acids. The germline V gene has CDR1 SGDLS and CDR2 YYNGEE. Trimming shortened V by 0 bases and J by 0 bases, and 6 bases separated the two germline ends. In DNA, the CDR3 is TGTGCCAGCAGCGTAGAGGCTGTGAACACTGAAGCTTTCTTT. Protein product: CASSVEAVNTEAFF.

This clonotype was recorded at least ten times. CDR3 sequence (DNA): TGTGCCAGCAGCCCTAGGAACTCCTACAATGAGCAGTTCTTC. Translation: CASSPRNSYNEQFF. This chain uses TRBV11-2 with TRBJ2-1; the D is unclear. Trimming removed 5 bases at V and 0 bases at J, with 8 bases between. This CDR3 has 14 amino acids. From germline, CDR1 is SGHAT and CDR2 FQNNGV.

This rearrangement joins TRBV7-9 to TRBJ1-1; D is unclear. The CDR3 has 16 residues. Germline-derived CDR1 and CDR2 are SEHNR and FQNEAQ (reference sequence). V dropped 0 bases and J dropped 2 bases, with 13 bases sitting between them. The CDR3 bases are TGTGCCAGCAGCTTAGCGCCCCCCGGGGTAAACACTGAAGCTTTCTTT. Encoded protein: CASSLAPPGVNTEAFF.

This clonotype came up a few times. This chain links TRBV3-1 with TRBJ2-7; no definite D call. The CDR3 extends over 12 amino acids. Germline CDR1 reads LGHDT; CDR2 reads YNNKEL (reference sequence). Between the trimmed V and J ends, which lost 0 bases and 7 bases, there was a span of 7 bases. The CDR3 DNA reads as TGTGCCAGCAGCCAAGACAACATAGAGCAGTACTTC. This gives the protein CASSQDNIEQYF.

The chain employs TRBV29-1 and TRBJ1-1, with a weak D call TRBD1 (6 bases). Germline-derived CDR1 and CDR2 are SQVTM and ANQGSEA. V lost 6 bases, J lost 11 bases, and 22 bases lay in between. This CDR3 is 13 amino acids long. Here the CDR3 DNA reads TGCAGCGTCACGAGGGGGGGGGCCGTACAGGCTTTCTTT. This gives the protein CSVTRGGAVQAFF.

V and J are TRBV5-1 and TRBJ2-7; D not resolved. The germline CDR1 and CDR2 sequences are SGHRS and YFSETQ. CDR3 length equals 14 residues. V was shortened by 2 bases and J by 2 bases, with 11 bases between the two germline ends. CDR3 sequence: CASSLDPSAYEQYF. CDR3 coding DNA: TGCGCCAGCAGCTTAGACCCGTCGGCCTACGAGCAGTACTTC.

This chain connects TRBV18 to TRBJ1-4; D unresolved. The germline V gene encodes CDR1 KGHSH and CDR2 LQKENI. The CDR3 has 14 amino acids. The V and J ends lost 6 bases and 4 bases respectively, with 12 bases between them. CDR3 sequence: CASSLTDNNEKLFF. Here the CDR3 DNA reads TGTGCCAGCTCCCTGACGGATAATAATGAAAAACTGTTTTTT.

Only a few counts were recorded for this clonotype. The chain recombines TRBV6-5 with TRBJ1-1, with TRBD1 as a possible D gene (6 bases). From germline, CDR1 is MNHEY and CDR2 SVGAGI. The CDR3 has 13 residues. Trimming took off 9 bases at V and 6 bases at J, with 17 bases between the two ends. CDR3 in amino acids: CASYRVGESEAFF. In DNA, the CDR3 is TGTGCCAGTTACAGGGTTGGTGAGTCTGAAGCTTTCTTT.

This clonotype was counted ten times or more. The gene calls are TRBV6-1 and TRBJ1-1; 8 bases align to TRBD1. The germline gives CDR1 MNHNS, CDR2 SASEGT. The CDR3 runs 14 residues. J lost 2 bases, V lost 5 bases, and 4 bases had no gene match. The DNA of the CDR3 is TGTGCCAGCAGTCCAGGACAGGGAAACACTGAAGCTTTCTTT. Protein: CASSPGQGNTEAFF.

About this clonotype: Relative to the germline gene, one junction end is altered; a read error may explain this. The CDR3 loop reads CSVVGDNSNQHQHF. The CDR3 DNA is TGCAGCGTTGTCGGAGATAATAGCAATCAGCACCAGCATTTT. The chain couples TRBV29-1 to TRBJ1-5, with unresolved D. This CDR3 is 14 amino acids long. CDR1 is SQVTM, CDR2 ANQGSEA, per germline.

In its sample, this clonotype was seen a few times. The chain carries TRBV20-1 and TRBJ1-2; D is unresolved. This CDR3 contains 15 residues. The germline CDR1 and CDR2 sequences are DFQATT and SNEGSKA (reference sequence). Trimming shortened V by 6 bases and J by 6 bases, and 23 bases separated the two germline ends. CDR3 in amino acids: CSAGIPGVGLDGYTF. CDR3 nucleotides: TGCAGTGCCGGTATACCGGGAGTTGGGTTAGATGGCTACACCTTC.

The rearrangement joins TRBV2 to TRBJ1-1; the D is unclear. CDR3 length equals 13 residues. V gave up 2 bases and J gave up 1 base, with 5 bases separating them. Germline assignment: CDR1 SNHLY and CDR2 FYNNEI. Here the CDR3 reads CASSEPQNTEAFF. DNA of the CDR3: TGTGCCAGCAGTGAACCGCAGAACACTGAAGCTTTCTTT.

This clonotype has only a few counts. The V gene is TRBV12-3 or TRBV12-4, the J gene TRBJ2-1; 7 bases line up with TRBD1. The J segment lost 4 bases and the V segment lost 5 bases, leaving 2 bases of the junction unmatched. The length of the CDR3 is 13 residues. The CDR3 sequence is CASSTGQYNEQFF. The CDR3, as DNA: TGTGCCAGCAGTACGGGACAGTACAATGAGCAGTTCTTC.

This clonotype came up a few times. The rearrangement uses TRBV2 and TRBJ2-2, with 11 bases aligning to TRBD2. The CDR3 runs 16 residues. Germline loops: CDR1 SNHLY, CDR2 FYNNEI. The trim removed 7 bases at V and 3 bases at J, leaving 7 bases unmatched. This CDR3 reads CASTVSGGADTGELFF. CDR3 in DNA: TGTGCCAGCACCGTTAGCGGGGGGGCCGACACCGGGGAGCTGTTTTTT.

The rearrangement joins TRBV19 to TRBJ2-2, with 9 bases matching TRBD1. This CDR3 is 18 amino acids long. From germline, CDR1 is LNHDA and CDR2 SQIVND (reference sequence). After removal of 5 bases from V and 6 bases from J, the junction contained 16 bases not matched to a gene. CDR3 sequence (DNA): TGTGCCAGTAGTTCGCCGGGACAGGGTAGGACCTACGCCGGGGAGCTGTTTTTT. Amino acid sequence: CASSSPGQGRTYAGELFF. Supplemented by reference TRBV19 and TRBJ2-2, the full variable domain reads DGGITQSPKYLFRKEGQNVTLSCEQNLNHDAMYWYRQDPGQGLRLIYYSQIVNDFQKGDIAEGYSVSREKKESFPLTVTSAQKNPTAFYLCASSSPGQGRTYAGELFFGEGSRLTVL.

This chain connects TRBV7-2 to TRBJ2-1; possibly TRBD2 for D (6 bases). CDR1 and CDR2 (germline): SGHTA, FQGNSA. The V gene lost 0 bases and the J gene lost 7 bases, with 13 bases spanning the gap. The CDR3 covers 15 residues. The CDR3 here is CASSLAAGPQNEQFF. CDR3 DNA sequence: TGTGCCAGCAGCTTAGCGGCGGGGCCACAGAATGAGCAGTTCTTC.

This clonotype appeared many times. J is TRBJ2-5 and V is TRBV7-3; 8 positions match TRBD2. The CDR3 extends over 15 amino acids. Germline trimming cut 5 bases from V and 6 bases from J; bases unmatched to any gene: 11. Germline CDR1 and CDR2: SGHTA and FQGTGA. This CDR3 is CASSPGLELGKTQYF. The CDR3, as DNA: TGTGCCAGCAGCCCGGGACTAGAACTCGGGAAGACCCAGTACTTC.

This clonotype was detected a few times. This sequence joins TRBV5-1 and TRBJ2-7; D remains unclear. The ends were cut back, 0 bases at V and 6 bases at J, with 16 bases in the middle. CDR1 SGHRS and CDR2 YFSETQ come from the germline V gene. This CDR3 is 15 amino acids long. For the CDR3, the DNA is TGCGCCAGCAGCTTGGCCATCCAGGTTTTGAGCGAGCAGTACTTC. Its translation is CASSLAIQVLSEQYF.

This clonotype was detected a few times. This chain uses TRBV29-1 with TRBJ2-1; 7 bases align to TRBD1. Germline V gives CDR1 SQVTM, CDR2 ANQGSEA. This CDR3 region has 13 residues. V gave up 2 bases and J gave up 2 bases; unmatched junction bases: 0. The CDR3 loop is CSVETGAYNEQFF. CDR3 DNA: TGCAGCGTTGAAACAGGGGCCTACAATGAGCAGTTCTTC.

Ten or more counts support this clonotype. This sequence joins TRBV20-1 and TRBJ1-4; D might be TRBD1 (5 bases). The V gene's germline CDR1 is DFQATT and CDR2 SNEGSKA (reference sequence). The CDR3 totals 11 residues. V gave up 6 bases and J gave up 10 bases, with 12 bases separating them. The CDR3 DNA sequence: TGCAGTGCGTACAATGGGGGAAAACTGTTTTTT. The encoded protein is CSAYNGGKLFF.

The table lists this clonotype with a few counts. This sequence joins TRBV7-3 and TRBJ1-1; a possible D gene is TRBD1 (5 bases). Germline CDR1 and CDR2: SGHTA and FQGTGA. There are 17 residues in the CDR3. With 5 bases removed from V and 3 bases from J, the gap between germline ends came to 22 bases. CDR3 sequence: CASSIRGGEWMDTEAFF. CDR3 DNA sequence: TGTGCCAGCAGCATACGGGGCGGGGAGTGGATGGACACTGAAGCTTTCTTT.